This TCR beta chain was found in a study of cytomegalovirus exposure and HLA in healthy donors. Overall study findings and caveats: Earlier results showed most TCR beta V segments being productive about 87% or about 30% of the time. Near-uniform donor sequencing depth was presumed by presence/absence analyses. A few chains tied to CMV proved CMV antigen-specific in vitro.

Remarks on this clone: What it recognizes is unknown.

This CDR3 spans 14 amino acids. Germline V gene sequence: CDR1 MNHNS, CDR2 SASEGT. V lost 10 bases and J 2 bases, leaving 15 bases between the germline ends. In the PCR, 60 Vbeta and 13 Jbeta primers were used. Repertoires were generated with immunoSEQ multiplex PCR, while TCRdb's copy carries only in-frame clones and drops some. The sample includes approximately 190,000 clones, over 75% of them seen just once. The origin of this receptor is a man aged 45 to 65 in good health and CMV-seronegative. V is TRBV6-1 and J is TRBJ2-1; a weak D match, TRBD1 (5 bases). Sequencing was performed on PBMCs. The CDR3 here is CATLPGFAYNEQFF. CDR3 nucleotide sequence: TGTGCCACCCTCCCAGGGTTCGCCTACAATGAGCAGTTCTTC.